One and the same sample provided the 8 T cell receptor beta chains below, sequenced in a study of cytomegalovirus exposure and HLA in healthy donors. Both 60 Vbeta primers and 13 Jbeta primers went into the PCR. This table comes from immunoSEQ multiplex PCR, and its TCRdb copy is limited to in-frame clones, with some not included. The table lists about 150,000 clones, over 60% of them singletons. The sample was PBMCs. The receptors stem from a woman between 18 and 30 years old in good health and CMV-seronegative.

This chain joins TRBV7-2 and TRBJ2-1; D call uncertain. Looked up from germline, CDR1 is SGHTA and CDR2 is FQGNSA. The V end lost 6 bases, the J end lost 6 bases, and 12 bases lay between the germline ends. The CDR3 loop spans 13 amino acids. CDR3 sequence reads: CASSGQATNEQFF. Here the CDR3 DNA reads TGTGCCAGCAGTGGGCAGGCTACCAATGAGCAGTTCTTC.

The V and J genes are TRBV7-3 and TRBJ2-5, with a possible D match to TRBD1 (5 bases). Germline loops: CDR1 SGHTA, CDR2 FQGTGA. V lost 4 bases and J lost 5, with 17 bases in between. The length of the CDR3 is 15 residues. The CDR3 region has the DNA TGTGCCAGCAGCTCCGACAGTGTCCGCTCCGAGACCCAGTACTTC. Protein product: CASSSDSVRSETQYF.

The V call is TRBV11-3, the J call TRBJ2-3; D gene uncertain. CDR1 SGHNT and CDR2 YENEEA come from the germline V gene. V lost 5 bases to trimming and J lost 2 bases, with 14 bases between them. CDR3 length: 15 amino acids. CDR3 in amino acids: CASSLTDTATDTQYF. The CDR3 DNA reads as TGTGCCAGCAGCCTCACCGACACCGCCACAGATACGCAGTATTTT. Filled out from reference TRBV11-3 and TRBJ2-3, the complete variable domain reads EAGVVQSPRYKIIEKKQPVAFWCNPISGHNTLYWYLQNLGQGPELLIRYENEEAVDDSQLPKDRFSAERLKGVDSTLKIQPAELGDSAVYLCASSLTDTATDTQYFGPGTRLTVL.

This clone was counted only a few times. The CDR3 loop reads CASSLGVAASADTQYF. The CDR3 DNA sequence: TGTGCCAGCAGCTTAGGAGTGGCGGCTTCGGCAGATACGCAGTATTTT. This sequence joins TRBV7-2 and TRBJ2-3, with no clear D. CDR3 size: 16 residues. Trimming left V 1 base short and J 4 bases short, with 15 bases between. Looked up from germline, CDR1 is SGHTA and CDR2 is FQGNSA.

The chain combines TRBV7-2 with TRBJ2-1; the D gene is possibly TRBD2 (5 bases). Germline assignment: CDR1 SGHTA and CDR2 FQGNSA. V shed 1 base and J shed 7 bases, with 17 bases lying between them. This CDR3 spans 16 amino acids. The CDR3 bases are TGTGCCAGCAGCTTAGATCCTCTAGCAAGGAGGAATGAGCAGTTCTTC. It yields the protein CASSLDPLARRNEQFF.

This clone came up a few times. This sequence joins TRBV4-3 and TRBJ1-1; 8 nucleotides match TRBD1. The V gene end was trimmed by 5 bases and the J gene end by 1 base; junction bases not matched to a gene: 12. Germline V gives CDR1 LGHNA, CDR2 YSLEER. CDR3 size: 17 residues. This CDR3 reads CASSSQRTGRTNTEAFF. CDR3 DNA sequence: TGCGCCAGCAGCTCCCAGAGGACAGGGAGGACGAACACTGAAGCTTTCTTT.

The gene calls are TRBV6-5 and TRBJ2-3, with TRBD2 as a possible D gene (5 bases). This CDR3 has 14 amino acids. CDR1 and CDR2 from the germline V gene are MNHEY and SVGAGI. Between the trimmed V and J ends, which lost 2 bases and 5 bases, there was a span of 11 bases. This CDR3 is CASSYLGVGDTQYF. The CDR3 region has the DNA TGTGCCAGCAGTTACCTCGGGGTTGGAGATACGCAGTATTTT.

The chain recombines TRBV11-2 with TRBJ2-3, with TRBD2 matching over 10 bases. The CDR3 spans 16 residues. Trimming cost V 3 bases and J 3 bases; bases outside gene matches: 6. In germline, CDR1 is SGHAT, CDR2 FQNNGV. The CDR3 DNA reads as TGTGCCAGCAGCTTTGGAGTAGCGGGAGGAACAGATACGCAGTATTTT. It codes for CASSFGVAGGTDTQYF. Using reference TRBV11-2 and TRBJ2-3 for the parts outside the CDR3, the full variable domain is EAGVAQSPRYKIIEKRQSVAFWCNPISGHATLYWYQQILGQGPKLLIQFQNNGVVDDSQLPKDRFSAERLKGVDSTLKIQPAKLEDSAVYLCASSFGVAGGTDTQYFGPGTRLTVL.